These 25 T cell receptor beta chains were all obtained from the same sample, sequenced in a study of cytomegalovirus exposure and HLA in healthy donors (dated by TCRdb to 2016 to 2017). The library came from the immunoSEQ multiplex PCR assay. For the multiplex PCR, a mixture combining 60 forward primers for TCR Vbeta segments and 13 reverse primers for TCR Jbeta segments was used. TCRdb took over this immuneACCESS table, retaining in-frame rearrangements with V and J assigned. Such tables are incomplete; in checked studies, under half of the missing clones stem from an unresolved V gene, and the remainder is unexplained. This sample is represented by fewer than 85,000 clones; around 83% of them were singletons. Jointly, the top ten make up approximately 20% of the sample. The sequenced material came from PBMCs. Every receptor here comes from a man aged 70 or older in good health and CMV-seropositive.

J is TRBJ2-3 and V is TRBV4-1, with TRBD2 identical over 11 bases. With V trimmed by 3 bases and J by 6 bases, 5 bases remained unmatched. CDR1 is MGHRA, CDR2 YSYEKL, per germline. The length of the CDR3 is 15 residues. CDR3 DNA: TGCGCCAGCAGCCAGGGCCTAGCGGGAGGTGATACGCAGTATTTT. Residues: CASSQGLAGGDTQYF.

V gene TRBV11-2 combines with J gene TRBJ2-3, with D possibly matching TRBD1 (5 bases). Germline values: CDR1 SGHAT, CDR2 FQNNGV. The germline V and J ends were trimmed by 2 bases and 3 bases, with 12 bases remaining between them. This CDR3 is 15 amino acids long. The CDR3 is CASSLTVQGTDTQYF. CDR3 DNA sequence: TGTGCCAGCAGCTTAACGGTGCAGGGAACAGATACGCAGTATTTT. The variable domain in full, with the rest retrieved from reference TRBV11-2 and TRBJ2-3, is EAGVAQSPRYKIIEKRQSVAFWCNPISGHATLYWYQQILGQGPKLLIQFQNNGVVDDSQLPKDRFSAERLKGVDSTLKIQPAKLEDSAVYLCASSLTVQGTDTQYFGPGTRLTVL.

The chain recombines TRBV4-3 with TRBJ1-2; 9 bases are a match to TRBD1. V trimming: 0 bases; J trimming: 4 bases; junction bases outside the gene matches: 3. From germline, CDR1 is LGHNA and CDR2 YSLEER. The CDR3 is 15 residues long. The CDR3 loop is CASSQDGTGIYGYTF. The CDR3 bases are TGCGCCAGCAGCCAAGATGGGACAGGGATCTATGGCTACACCTTC.

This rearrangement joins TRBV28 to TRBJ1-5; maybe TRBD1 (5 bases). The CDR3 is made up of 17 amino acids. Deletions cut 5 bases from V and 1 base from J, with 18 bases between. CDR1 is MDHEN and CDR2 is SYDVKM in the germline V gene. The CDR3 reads CASSTLPDIWSNQPQHF. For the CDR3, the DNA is TGTGCCAGCAGTACACTCCCGGACATTTGGAGCAATCAGCCCCAGCATTTT.

Written as DNA, the CDR3 is TGTGCCAGCAGTCTTTGGGCCGGTCAGCCCCAGCATTTT. It encodes CASSLWAGQPQHF. The genes are TRBV7-3 and TRBJ1-5; no clear D. Per germline, CDR1 SGHTA and CDR2 FQGTGA. V was trimmed by 6 bases and J by 6 bases, leaving 12 bases between them. This CDR3 is built from 13 residues.

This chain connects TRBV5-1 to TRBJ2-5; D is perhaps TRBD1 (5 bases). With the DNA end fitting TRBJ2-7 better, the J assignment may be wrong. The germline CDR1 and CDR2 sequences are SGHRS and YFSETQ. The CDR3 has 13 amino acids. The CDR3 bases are TGCGCCAGCTCCTGGACATTCTCCTACGAGCAGTACTTC. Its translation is CASSWTFSYEQYF.

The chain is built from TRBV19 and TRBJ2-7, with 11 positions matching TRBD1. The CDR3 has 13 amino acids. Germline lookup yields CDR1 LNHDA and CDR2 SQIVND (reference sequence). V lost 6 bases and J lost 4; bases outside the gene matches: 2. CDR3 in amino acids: CASRDRGLYEQYF. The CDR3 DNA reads TGTGCCAGTAGGGACAGGGGGCTGTACGAGCAGTACTTC.

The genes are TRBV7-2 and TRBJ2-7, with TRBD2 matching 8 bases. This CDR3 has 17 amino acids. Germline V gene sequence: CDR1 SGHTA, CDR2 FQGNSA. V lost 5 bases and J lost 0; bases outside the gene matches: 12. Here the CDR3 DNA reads TGTGCCAGCAGCACCCACGCGAGCGGGGGAAGCTCCTACGAGCAGTACTTC. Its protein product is CASSTHASGGSSYEQYF.

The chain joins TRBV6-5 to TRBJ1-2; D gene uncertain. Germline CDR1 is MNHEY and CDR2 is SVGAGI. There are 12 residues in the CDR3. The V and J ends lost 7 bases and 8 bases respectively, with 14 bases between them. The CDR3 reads CASKSGVMGYTF. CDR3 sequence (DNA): TGTGCCAGCAAGAGCGGGGTCATGGGCTACACCTTC.

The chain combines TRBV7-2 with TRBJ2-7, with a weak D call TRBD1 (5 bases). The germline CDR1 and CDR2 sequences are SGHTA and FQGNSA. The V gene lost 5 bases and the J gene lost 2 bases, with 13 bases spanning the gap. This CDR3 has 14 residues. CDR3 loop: CASSRQTDAYEQYF. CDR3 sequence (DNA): TGTGCCAGCAGCCGTCAGACAGATGCCTACGAGCAGTACTTC.

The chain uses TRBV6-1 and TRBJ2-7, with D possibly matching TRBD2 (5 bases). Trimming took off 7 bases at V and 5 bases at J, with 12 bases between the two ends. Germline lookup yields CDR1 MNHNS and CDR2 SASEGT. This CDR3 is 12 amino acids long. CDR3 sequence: CASNGVDHEQYF. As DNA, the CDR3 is TGTGCCAGCAACGGGGTTGACCACGAGCAGTACTTC.

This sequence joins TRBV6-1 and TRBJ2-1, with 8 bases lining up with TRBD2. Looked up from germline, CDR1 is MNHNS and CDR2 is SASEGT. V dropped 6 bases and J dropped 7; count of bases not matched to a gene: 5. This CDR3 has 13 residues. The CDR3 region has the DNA TGTGCCAGCAGGGGGGGACTAGTAAATGAGCAGTTCTTC. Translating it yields CASRGGLVNEQFF.

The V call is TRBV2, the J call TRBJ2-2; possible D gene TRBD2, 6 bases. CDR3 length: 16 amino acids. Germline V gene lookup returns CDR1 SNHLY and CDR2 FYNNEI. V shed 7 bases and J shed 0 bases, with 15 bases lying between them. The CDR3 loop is CASKLAPLTNTGELFF. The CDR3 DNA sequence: TGTGCCAGCAAACTAGCACCCCTAACGAACACCGGGGAGCTGTTTTTT.

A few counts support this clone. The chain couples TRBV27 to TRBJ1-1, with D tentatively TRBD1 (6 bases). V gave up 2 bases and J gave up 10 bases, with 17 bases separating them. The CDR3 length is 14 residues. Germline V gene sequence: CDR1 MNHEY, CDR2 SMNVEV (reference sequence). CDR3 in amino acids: CASSLLGPTTGAFF. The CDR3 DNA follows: TGTGCCAGCAGTTTACTGGGCCCAACGACAGGAGCTTTCTTT.

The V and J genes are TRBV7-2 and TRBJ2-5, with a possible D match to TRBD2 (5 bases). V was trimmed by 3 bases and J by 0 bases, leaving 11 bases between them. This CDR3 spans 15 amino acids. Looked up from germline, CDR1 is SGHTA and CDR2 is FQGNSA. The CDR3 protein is CASSLLAYDQETQYF. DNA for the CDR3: TGTGCCAGCAGCTTGTTAGCGTACGACCAAGAGACCCAGTACTTC.

CDR3 protein: CASGLSGHEQYF. The CDR3 DNA reads as TGTGCTAGTGGTTTGTCAGGCCACGAGCAGTACTTC. This rearrangement joins TRBV12-5 to TRBJ2-7; no reliable D call. Trimming stripped 2 bases from V and 5 bases from J, with 7 bases between. This CDR3 region has 12 residues. Germline CDR1 and CDR2: LGHNT and FRNRAP.

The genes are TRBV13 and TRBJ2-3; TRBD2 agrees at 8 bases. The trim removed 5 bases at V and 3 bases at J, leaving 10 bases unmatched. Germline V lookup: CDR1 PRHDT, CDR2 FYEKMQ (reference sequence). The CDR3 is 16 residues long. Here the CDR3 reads CASSGRASGSTDTQYF. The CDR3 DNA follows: TGTGCCAGCAGCGGCCGGGCTAGCGGGTCGACAGATACGCAGTATTTT.

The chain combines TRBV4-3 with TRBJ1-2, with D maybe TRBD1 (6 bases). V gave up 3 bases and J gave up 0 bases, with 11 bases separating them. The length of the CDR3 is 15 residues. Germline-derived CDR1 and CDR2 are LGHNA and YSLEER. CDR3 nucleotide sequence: TGCGCCAGCAGCCAGAAAGGGACAACTAACTATGGCTACACCTTC. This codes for CASSQKGTTNYGYTF.

CDR3 residues: CASSSTGTIYEQYF. The CDR3 nucleotides are TGTGCCAGCAGTTCAACCGGGACTATCTACGAGCAGTACTTC. The chain links TRBV5-8 to TRBJ2-7; 7 nucleotides align to TRBD2. This CDR3 is 14 amino acids long. Germline V gene data show CDR1 as SGHTS and CDR2 as YDEGEE. V lost 5 bases to trimming and J lost 3 bases; unmatched junction nucleotides: 8.

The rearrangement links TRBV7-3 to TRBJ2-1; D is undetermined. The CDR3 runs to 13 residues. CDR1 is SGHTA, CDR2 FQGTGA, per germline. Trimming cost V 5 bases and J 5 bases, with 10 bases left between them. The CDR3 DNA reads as TGTGCCAGCAGCCCACACCGGGACAATGAGCAGTTCTTC. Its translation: CASSPHRDNEQFF. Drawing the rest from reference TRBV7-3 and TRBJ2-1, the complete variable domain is GAGVSQTPSNKVTEKGKYVELRCDPISGHTALYWYRQSLGQGPEFLIYFQGTGAADDSGLPNDRFFAVRPEGSVSTLKIQRTERGDSAVYLCASSPHRDNEQFFGPGTRLTVL.

CDR3 protein: CAITSSGDQPQHF. The CDR3, as DNA: TGTGCCATCACCTCTTCAGGTGATCAGCCCCAGCATTTT. The genes are TRBV10-3 and TRBJ1-5, with D unresolved. The germline gives CDR1 ENHRY, CDR2 SYGVKD. The V gene lost 7 bases and the J gene lost 5 bases, with 12 bases spanning the gap. The CDR3 runs 13 residues.

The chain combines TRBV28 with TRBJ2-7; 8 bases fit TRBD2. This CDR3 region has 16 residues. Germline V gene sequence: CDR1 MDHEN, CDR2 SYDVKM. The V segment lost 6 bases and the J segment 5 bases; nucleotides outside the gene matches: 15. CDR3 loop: CASRSNSGTRSDEQYF. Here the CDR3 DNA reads TGTGCCAGCAGATCGAATAGCGGGACAAGGTCGGACGAGCAGTACTTC.

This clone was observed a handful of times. The CDR3 DNA sequence: TGTGCCACCTGGGGCAGTAACTATGGCTACACCTTC. Its protein product is CATWGSNYGYTF. The gene calls are TRBV10-3 and TRBJ1-2; D is perhaps TRBD1 (5 bases). The CDR3 totals 12 residues. The V and J ends lost 10 bases and 1 base respectively, with 10 bases between them. CDR1 and CDR2 from the germline V gene are ENHRY and SYGVKD.

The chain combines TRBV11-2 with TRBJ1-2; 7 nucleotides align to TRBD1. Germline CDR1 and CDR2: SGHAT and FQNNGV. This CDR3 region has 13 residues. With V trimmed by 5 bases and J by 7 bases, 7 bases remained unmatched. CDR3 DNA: TGTGCCAGCAGCGACAGGGCGGCGGGTGGCTACACCTTC. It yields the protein CASSDRAAGGYTF.

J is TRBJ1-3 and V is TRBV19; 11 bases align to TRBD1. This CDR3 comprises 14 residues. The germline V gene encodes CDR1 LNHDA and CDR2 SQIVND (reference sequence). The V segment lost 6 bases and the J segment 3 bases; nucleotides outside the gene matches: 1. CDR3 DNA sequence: TGTGCCAGTAGCGGGACAGGGGGTGGAAACACCATATATTTT. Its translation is CASSGTGGGNTIYF.